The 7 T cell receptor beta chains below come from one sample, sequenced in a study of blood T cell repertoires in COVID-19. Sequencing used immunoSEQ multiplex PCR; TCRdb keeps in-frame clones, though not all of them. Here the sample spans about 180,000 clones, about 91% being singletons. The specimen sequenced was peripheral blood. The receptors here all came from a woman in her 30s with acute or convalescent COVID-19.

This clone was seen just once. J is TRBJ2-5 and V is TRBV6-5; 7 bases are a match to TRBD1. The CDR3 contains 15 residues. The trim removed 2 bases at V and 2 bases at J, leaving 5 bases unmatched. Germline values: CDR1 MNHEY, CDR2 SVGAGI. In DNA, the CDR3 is TGTGCCAGCAGTTACGTAGGGGGCTCACAAGAGACCCAGTACTTC. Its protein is CASSYVGGSQETQYF.

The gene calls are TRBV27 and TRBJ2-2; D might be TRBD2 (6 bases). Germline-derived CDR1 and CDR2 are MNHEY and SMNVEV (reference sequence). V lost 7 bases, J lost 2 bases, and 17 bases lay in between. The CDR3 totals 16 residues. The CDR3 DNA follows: TGTGCCAGCACCTTTACCGGGACTTATAACACCGGGGAGCTGTTTTTT. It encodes CASTFTGTYNTGELFF.

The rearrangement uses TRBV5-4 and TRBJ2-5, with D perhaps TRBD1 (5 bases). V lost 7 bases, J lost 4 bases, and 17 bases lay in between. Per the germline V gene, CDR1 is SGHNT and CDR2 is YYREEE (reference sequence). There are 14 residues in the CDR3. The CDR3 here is CASQNRKSGETQYF. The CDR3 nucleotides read TGTGCCAGCCAGAACAGGAAATCGGGAGAGACCCAGTACTTC. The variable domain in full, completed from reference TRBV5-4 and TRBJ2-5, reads ETGVTQSPTHLIKTRGQQVTLRCSSQSGHNTVSWYQQALGQGPQFIFQYYREEENGRGNFPPRFSGLQFPNYSSELNVNALELDDSALYLCASQNRKSGETQYFGPGTRLLVL.

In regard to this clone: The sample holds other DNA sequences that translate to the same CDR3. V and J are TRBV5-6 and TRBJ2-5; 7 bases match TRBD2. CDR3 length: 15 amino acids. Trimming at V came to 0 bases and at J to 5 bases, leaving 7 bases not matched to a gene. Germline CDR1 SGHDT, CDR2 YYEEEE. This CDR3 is CASSLVAAGRETQYF. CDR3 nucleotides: TGTGCCAGCAGCTTGGTTGCAGCGGGAAGGGAGACCCAGTACTTC.

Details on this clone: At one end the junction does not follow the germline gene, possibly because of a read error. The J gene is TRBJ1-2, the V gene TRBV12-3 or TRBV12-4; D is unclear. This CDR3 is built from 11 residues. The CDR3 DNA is TGTGCCAGCAGCCTCTACTACGGCTACACCTTC. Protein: CASSLYYGYTF.

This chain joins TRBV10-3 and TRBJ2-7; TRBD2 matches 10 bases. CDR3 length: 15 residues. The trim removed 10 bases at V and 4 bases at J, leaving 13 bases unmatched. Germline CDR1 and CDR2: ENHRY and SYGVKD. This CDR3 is CATGASGSLFYEQYF. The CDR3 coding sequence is TGTGCCACCGGGGCTAGCGGGAGCCTCTTTTACGAGCAGTACTTC.

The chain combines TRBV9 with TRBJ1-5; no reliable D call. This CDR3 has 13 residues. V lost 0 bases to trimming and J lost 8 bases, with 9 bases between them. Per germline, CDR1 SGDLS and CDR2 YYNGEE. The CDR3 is CASSVAPGEPQHF. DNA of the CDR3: TGTGCCAGCAGCGTAGCTCCCGGTGAGCCCCAGCATTTT.